A single T cell receptor beta chain is shown here with its context. Assay used: immunoSEQ multiplex PCR; TCRdb lists only in-frame clones, some missing. This sample has more than 35,000 clones, with approximately 91% found just once. CDR3 length: 15 amino acids. V was pared by 5 bases and J by 4 bases, with 17 bases between. The V gene's germline CDR1 is LNHDA and CDR2 SQIVND (reference sequence). The data are from a study of T cell changes during pregnancy in multiple sclerosis. V gene TRBV19 combines with J gene TRBJ1-1; tentatively, D is TRBD1 (6 bases). This clonotype originated in a female donor in good health, enrolled as a control in a pregnancy study. The material sequenced was CD4+ T cells from peripheral blood mononuclear cells, taken in the third trimester of pregnancy. CDR3: CASSSAGATGTEAFF. The CDR3, as DNA: TGTGCCAGTAGTTCAGCGGGGGCTACGGGCACTGAAGCTTTCTTT.